Below are 28 T cell receptor beta chains sequenced from a single sample in a study of blood T cells in healthy people across ages. The use of a sample-barcoded 5' primer and a J-beta primer mix characterized a second PCR of about 6 to 12 cycles. TCRdb itself ran the 5' RACE reads through MiXCR, one entry per CDR3 protein. The sample lists about 800,000 distinct CDR3 sequences; roughly 60% were seen once. Sample: blood. These receptors originate from a young man in good health.

The genes are TRBV20-1 and TRBJ2-7; the D gene is possibly TRBD1 (5 bases). Germline V gene sequence: CDR1 DFQATT, CDR2 SNEGSKA (reference sequence). With 6 bases removed from V and 5 bases from J, the gap between germline ends came to 14 bases. This CDR3 is built from 12 residues. CDR3 sequence (DNA): TGCAGTGCATACGACAGTACCAACGAGCAGTACTTC. Amino acid sequence: CSAYDSTNEQYF.

This chain joins TRBV11-2 and TRBJ2-7; D is undetermined. The CDR3 has 12 residues. Trimming removed 5 bases at V and 10 bases at J, with 15 bases between. Germline-derived CDR1 and CDR2 are SGHAT and FQNNGV. As DNA, the CDR3 is TGTGCCAGCAGCCGGGTGTCGGGCGCCCAGTACTTC. Protein product: CASSRVSGAQYF.

This chain uses TRBV6-5 with TRBJ2-3; D is uncertain. This CDR3 region has 14 residues. Germline values: CDR1 MNHEY, CDR2 SVGAGI. V lost 2 bases and J lost 5, with 11 bases in between. CDR3 loop: CASSYTTLQDTQYF. The CDR3 region has the DNA TGTGCCAGCAGTTACACGACCCTTCAAGATACGCAGTATTTT.

The chain links TRBV20-1 to TRBJ2-3, with 16 bases fitting TRBD2. V lost 6 bases to trimming and J lost 4 bases; unmatched junction nucleotides: 7. Germline V CDR1 and CDR2: DFQATT, SNEGSKA (reference sequence). This CDR3 has 16 residues. This chain's CDR3 is CSATGTSGRAADTQYF. The CDR3 DNA sequence: TGCAGTGCCACCGGGACTAGCGGGAGGGCCGCAGATACGCAGTATTTT.

The chain couples TRBV7-2 to TRBJ2-4, with D tentatively TRBD2 (5 bases). The V and J ends lost 5 bases and 7 bases respectively, with 15 bases between them. In germline, CDR1 is SGHTA, CDR2 FQGNSA. The CDR3 is made up of 14 amino acids. CDR3 amino acids: CASSVGGFENIQYF. CDR3 nucleotides: TGTGCCAGCAGCGTCGGAGGTTTCGAGAACATTCAGTACTTC.

This chain links TRBV12-3 or TRBV12-4 with TRBJ1-5; unclear D gene. The V gene lost 5 bases and the J gene lost 7 bases, with 12 bases spanning the gap. This CDR3 comprises 13 residues. The CDR3 region is CASSKSGRQPQHF. CDR3 bases: TGTGCCAGCAGTAAATCTGGGCGGCAGCCCCAGCATTTT.

The chain has TRBV20-1 and TRBJ2-4; 7 bases map to TRBD2. The end of the DNA aligns better with TRBJ2-7, so the J call may be wrong. CDR1 and CDR2 (germline): DFQATT, SNEGSKA (reference sequence). This CDR3 spans 20 amino acids. CDR3 coding DNA: TGCAGTGCTAGAGATTCTAATTTTGGTTCTAGCGGAGATCCTTGGGACGAGCAGTACTTC. Residues: CSARDSNFGSSGDPWDEQYF.

This clonotype was recorded only once. This chain links TRBV6-6 with TRBJ1-1; D possibly corresponds to TRBD1 (5 bases). CDR3 size: 12 residues. Trimming removed 5 bases at V and 7 bases at J, with 11 bases between. The germline V gene encodes CDR1 MNHNY and CDR2 SVGAGI (reference sequence). The CDR3, as DNA: TGTGCCAGCAGTAGCGGACACAATGAAGCTTTCTTT. Translating gives CASSSGHNEAFF.

Notes on this clonotype: A junction boundary mismatches the germline segment, possibly from a read error. This rearrangement joins TRBV6-2 or TRBV6-3 to TRBJ2-5; TRBD2 might be the D (6 bases). The better agreement between TRBJ2-7 and the DNA end casts doubt on the J call. The germline V gene encodes CDR1 MNHEY and CDR2 SVGEGT. This CDR3 is 12 amino acids long. This CDR3 reads CAGSGPAYEQYF. CDR3 sequence (DNA): TGTGCCGGCAGCGGGCCTGCCTACGAGCAGTACTTC.

The chain is built from TRBV6-1 and TRBJ2-1; 7 bases are a match to TRBD1. With 7 bases clipped from V and 4 bases from J, the junction kept 7 bases outside the gene matches. The CDR3 consists of 14 residues. CDR1 is MNHNS, CDR2 SASEGT, per germline. The CDR3 here is CASTPGTVYNEQFF. The CDR3 DNA is TGTGCCAGCACCCCAGGGACAGTATACAATGAGCAGTTCTTC.

The V and J genes are TRBV29-1 and TRBJ1-2; D gene unclear. There are 13 residues in the CDR3. Germline V CDR1 and CDR2: SQVTM, ANQGSEA. V was shortened by 6 bases and J by 6 bases, with 17 bases between the two germline ends. CDR3 bases: TGCAGCGTAAGACAACCAGAAAAGGATGGCTACACCTTC. Protein product: CSVRQPEKDGYTF.

About this clonotype: Relative to the germline gene, one junction end is altered; a read error may explain this. This chain uses TRBV29-1 with TRBJ1-1; no reliable D call. The CDR3 is 12 residues long. Germline CDR1 and CDR2: SQVTM and ANQGSEA. Here the CDR3 reads CSVGIVNTEAFF. The CDR3 DNA sequence: TGCAGTGTTGGGATCGTGAACACTGAAGCTTTCTTT.

The chain couples TRBV20-1 to TRBJ1-2, with D possibly matching TRBD1 (5 bases). The CDR3 sequence is 16 residues long. CDR1 and CDR2 (germline): DFQATT, SNEGSKA (reference sequence). V lost 6 bases and J 5 bases, leaving 25 bases between the germline ends. CDR3 sequence reads: CSAPLLGSGGEYGYTF. The CDR3 nucleotides read TGCAGTGCCCCCCTCTTGGGTTCCGGAGGGGAATATGGCTACACCTTC.

The chain combines TRBV12-3 or TRBV12-4 with TRBJ1-5, with D possibly TRBD1 on 6 matching bases. The CDR3 totals 13 residues. V lost 4 bases to trimming and J lost 11 bases, with 15 bases between them. The DNA of the CDR3 is TGTGCCAGCAGTTATGGACAGTCCTCTACCCAGCATTTT. Translation: CASSYGQSSTQHF.

This clonotype was detected only once. In DNA, the CDR3 is TGTGCCACGCTGAGGGGAGCGGGGGGAGCGCAGTATTTT. This encodes CATLRGAGGAQYF. The rearrangement links TRBV12-3 or TRBV12-4 to TRBJ2-3; 9 nucleotides align to TRBD2. The CDR3 runs to 13 residues. Losses at the gene ends were 10 bases for V and 10 bases for J; bases not matched to a gene: 12.

The V call is TRBV20-1, the J call TRBJ1-3, with 10 bases identical to TRBD1. The germline gives CDR1 DFQATT, CDR2 SNEGSKA (reference sequence). With 0 bases clipped from V and 7 bases from J, the junction kept 6 bases outside the gene matches. The CDR3 extends over 15 amino acids. The CDR3 DNA reads TGCAGTGCTAGAGATCCGACAGGGGGCGGGAACACCATATATTTT. Its translation is CSARDPTGGGNTIYF.

A single count supports this clonotype. This sequence joins TRBV7-4 and TRBJ2-7, with D possibly TRBD2 on 6 matching bases. V was pared by 1 base and J by 1 base, with 14 bases between. CDR3 length: 16 amino acids. Germline V gene sequence: CDR1 SGHVT, CDR2 SQSDAQ. This CDR3 reads CASSLVDGDCSYEQYF. The DNA for the CDR3 is TGTGCCAGCAGCTTAGTAGACGGGGACTGTTCCTACGAGCAGTACTTC.

The CDR3 DNA is TGTGCCAGCAGTCTATCCGGCGGCAGGGGAGGCGAAAAACTGTTTTTT. Amino acid sequence: CASSLSGGRGGEKLFF. The chain has TRBV2 and TRBJ1-4; tentatively, D is TRBD1 (6 bases). The CDR3 is made up of 16 amino acids. Germline V gene data show CDR1 as SNHLY and CDR2 as FYNNEI. V dropped 5 bases and J dropped 8 bases, with 21 bases sitting between them. The full variable domain, its missing parts supplied by reference TRBV2 and TRBJ1-4, is EPEVTQTPSHQVTQMGQEVILRCVPISNHLYFYWYRQILGQKVEFLVSFYNNEISEKSEIFDDQFSVERPDGSNFTLKIRSTKLEDSAMYFCASSLSGGRGGEKLFFGSGTQLSVL.

This clonotype was detected only a few times. V and J are TRBV7-9 and TRBJ2-5; D unclear. This CDR3 contains 12 residues. The germline CDR1 and CDR2 sequences are SEHNR and FQNEAQ (reference sequence). Trimming took off 1 base at V and 11 bases at J, with 11 bases between the two ends. The chain's CDR3 is CASSLDGFGQYF. Here the CDR3 DNA reads TGTGCCAGCAGCTTAGACGGGTTCGGGCAGTACTTC.

V gene TRBV6-6 combines with J gene TRBJ2-1, with TRBD2 identical over 7 bases. Germline trimming cut 11 bases from V and 6 bases from J; bases unmatched to any gene: 7. Germline V CDR1 and CDR2: MNHNY, SVGAGI (reference sequence). The CDR3 runs to 12 residues. CDR3 region: CARKRDANEQFF. DNA for the CDR3: TGTGCCCGAAAGCGGGATGCCAATGAGCAGTTCTTC.

The chain uses TRBV29-1 and TRBJ2-5; 8 bases align to TRBD2. In germline, CDR1 is SQVTM, CDR2 ANQGSEA. V was pared by 6 bases and J by 11 bases, with 14 bases of the junction left unmatched. CDR3 size: 13 residues. The CDR3 sequence: CSVTGLDYNEQYF. For the CDR3, the DNA is TGCAGCGTCACGGGACTAGACTACAATGAGCAGTACTTC.

The V and J genes are TRBV13 and TRBJ2-2; 13 nucleotides align to TRBD2. The CDR3 is 17 residues long. Germline CDR1 is PRHDT and CDR2 is FYEKMQ (reference sequence). After removal of 5 bases from V and 3 bases from J, the junction contained 6 bases not matched to a gene. CDR3 region: CASSGRTSGSDTGELFF. The DNA of the CDR3 is TGTGCCAGCAGCGGGAGGACTAGCGGGAGTGACACCGGGGAGCTGTTTTTT.

This sequence joins TRBV19 and TRBJ1-5, with 7 bases matching TRBD1. Germline V gene data show CDR1 as LNHDA and CDR2 as SQIVND (reference sequence). The trim removed 7 bases at V and 5 bases at J, leaving 8 bases unmatched. The CDR3 is 14 amino acids. The CDR3 sequence is CASKEGQSYQPQHF. As DNA, the CDR3 is TGTGCCAGTAAGGAGGGACAGAGTTATCAGCCCCAGCATTTT. Together with reference TRBV19 and TRBJ1-5, the CDR3 gives the full variable domain: DGGITQSPKYLFRKEGQNVTLSCEQNLNHDAMYWYRQDPGQGLRLIYYSQIVNDFQKGDIAEGYSVSREKKESFPLTVTSAQKNPTAFYLCASKEGQSYQPQHFGDGTRLSIL.

CDR3 amino acids: CASSSGKSEAFF. In DNA form, the CDR3 reads TGTGCCAGCAGCTCAGGGAAATCTGAAGCTTTCTTT. This chain joins TRBV13 and TRBJ1-1, with D perhaps TRBD1 (5 bases). The CDR3 covers 12 residues. V lost 4 bases and J 6 bases, leaving 9 bases between the germline ends. Germline-derived CDR1 and CDR2 are PRHDT and FYEKMQ (reference sequence).

This clonotype was detected only a few times. In DNA form, the CDR3 reads TGCAGTTCCGAATTCCCGGGACCCCCGAGGAGCTATGGCTACACCTTC. Translation gives CSSEFPGPPRSYGYTF. The V call is TRBV20-1, the J call TRBJ1-2; a weak D match, TRBD1 (5 bases). This CDR3 has 16 amino acids. Germline assignment: CDR1 DFQATT and CDR2 SNEGSKA (reference sequence). With 8 bases removed from V and 4 bases from J, the gap between germline ends came to 26 bases.

The CDR3 protein is CASSPAVAGTSGSDTQYF. The CDR3 DNA reads TGTGCCAGCAGCCCCGCTGTCGCCGGGACTAGCGGGTCAGATACGCAGTATTTT. The chain combines TRBV4-2 with TRBJ2-3, with 12 positions matching TRBD2. This CDR3 region has 18 residues. The junction had 12 bases not matched to a gene; V was cut back by 4 bases and J by 4 bases. Germline V CDR1 and CDR2: LGHNA, YNFKEQ.

This sequence joins TRBV7-2 and TRBJ2-7; 7 bases match TRBD2. Germline V gene lookup returns CDR1 SGHTA and CDR2 FQGNSA. Unmatched junction bases numbered 12, after V lost 4 bases and J lost 3 bases. This CDR3 has 16 residues. The CDR3 coding sequence is TGTGCCAGCAGCTCCCAGTCGCTAGCGGTAGACTACGAGCAGTACTTC. Translating it yields CASSSQSLAVDYEQYF.

This clonotype has only one observation. This chain connects TRBV7-2 to TRBJ2-3; D is unclear. The germline V and J ends were trimmed by 5 bases and 0 bases, with 12 bases remaining between them. Germline CDR1 is SGHTA and CDR2 is FQGNSA. The CDR3 extends over 15 amino acids. In nucleotides, the CDR3 is TGTGCCAGCAGCACCGAATACAGTAGCACAGATACGCAGTATTTT. It translates to CASSTEYSSTDTQYF.